One and the same sample provided the 4 T cell receptor beta chains below, sequenced in a study of T cells in tuberculosis. Only in-frame clones appear in the TCRdb table, and some are missing; sequencing was by immunoSEQ multiplex PCR. Among some 49,000 clones, roughly 96% were seen once, and the ten largest hold 1.4%. Time point here: new active TB diagnosis, blood taken before or within 7 days of starting treatment. Sequencing used PBMCs, obtained at tuberculosis diagnosis. Receptors were obtained from an adult with tuberculosis.

The V call is TRBV5-6, the J call TRBJ2-7; D is perhaps TRBD2 (5 bases). Looked up from germline, CDR1 is SGHDT and CDR2 is YYEEEE. This CDR3 comprises 16 residues. Trimming took 4 bases from V and 3 from J, leaving 20 bases between them. Written as DNA, the CDR3 is TGTGCCAGCAGCATGTTCCGGGGTCGGTACTACTACGAGCAGTACTTC. This codes for CASSMFRGRYYYEQYF.

V is TRBV7-6 and J is TRBJ2-1; TRBD2 matches at 13 bases. The V gene end was trimmed by 6 bases and the J gene end by 7 bases; junction bases not matched to a gene: 6. This CDR3 has 15 amino acids. Germline V gene sequence: CDR1 SGHVS, CDR2 FNYEAQ. The CDR3 DNA is TGTGCCAGCAGACGGACTAGCGGGAGTAGTAATGAGCAGTTCTTC. Its protein product is CASRRTSGSSNEQFF.

This chain joins TRBV14 and TRBJ2-7; D not resolved. V gave up 1 base and J gave up 3 bases, with 7 bases separating them. CDR3 size: 13 residues. CDR1 is SGHDN and CDR2 is FVKESK in the germline V gene. The CDR3 DNA reads as TGTGCCAGCAGCCAAGTTAGTAGCTACGAGCAGTACTTC. Translation: CASSQVSSYEQYF.

The rearrangement joins TRBV5-6 to TRBJ2-2; D possibly corresponds to TRBD2 (5 bases). There are 16 residues in the CDR3. V was cut by 0 bases and J by 5 bases, with 14 bases left in between. Looked up from germline, CDR1 is SGHDT and CDR2 is YYEEEE. The CDR3 is CASSLGGSLRTGELFF. The CDR3 DNA is TGTGCCAGCAGCTTGGGAGGGTCCCTGCGGACCGGGGAGCTGTTTTTT.